The rows below give T cell receptor beta chains drawn from one sample of a study of shared clonotypes between healthy human individuals. Clones were read by immunoSEQ multiplex PCR, and TCRdb kept only the in-frame ones, dropping some. Altogether around 750,000 clones are present, around 72% being singletons, with the ten largest covering roughly 1.7%. The specimen was memory CD4+ T cells sorted from blood. The receptors were gathered from a woman in her thirties in good health. Each CDR3 is given with its conserved first and last residue. Each record gives: J gene, D gene, V gene, clone size, CDR3 DNA, CDR3 protein. D genes are given only for firm matches. Size is omitted from some rows. Given values are once, few, many or a class for expanded clones.

j_call: TRBJ2-7; d_call: TRBD1; v_call: TRBV30; clone_size: few; cdr3_nt: TGTGCCTGGAGTGTAACAGGGGGAGTCTCCTACGAGCAGTACTTC; cdr3_aa: CAWSVTGGVSYEQYF
j_call: TRBJ2-7; d_call: TRBD1; v_call: TRBV10-3; clone_size: .; cdr3_nt: TGTGCCATCAGTGGGGGACAGGGGGGAAACGAGCAGTACTTC; cdr3_aa: CAISGGQGGNEQYF
j_call: TRBJ2-7; d_call: .; v_call: TRBV19; clone_size: .; cdr3_nt: TGTGCCAGTAGTATAACTGGGAACCACGAGCAGTACTTC; cdr3_aa: CASSITGNHEQYF
j_call: TRBJ2-5; d_call: .; v_call: TRBV27; clone_size: .; cdr3_nt: TGTGCCAGCAGCCAAGGAGTTTCGCAGTACTTC; cdr3_aa: CASSQGVSQYF
j_call: TRBJ2-5; d_call: TRBD1; v_call: TRBV7-9; clone_size: .; cdr3_nt: TGTGCCAGCAGCTTGACAGGGGGATACGAGACCCAGTACTTC; cdr3_aa: CASSLTGGYETQYF
j_call: TRBJ1-5; d_call: TRBD1; v_call: TRBV5-8; clone_size: once; cdr3_nt: TGTGCCAGCAGCCTAGGACAGGGGGTAACGAGTCAGCCCCAGCATTTT; cdr3_aa: CASSLGQGVTSQPQHF
j_call: TRBJ2-5; d_call: TRBD1; v_call: TRBV2; clone_size: few; cdr3_nt: TGTGCCAGCAGTGAGACAGGGGCTACCCGTGAGACCCAGTACTTC; cdr3_aa: CASSETGATRETQYF
j_call: TRBJ1-1; d_call: .; v_call: TRBV14; clone_size: once; cdr3_nt: TGTGCCAGCAGCCAAGAAAATATGGGGGCAGGGGTGGCTGAAGCTTTCTTT; cdr3_aa: CASSQENMGAGVAEAFF
j_call: TRBJ1-5; d_call: .; v_call: TRBV19; clone_size: .; cdr3_nt: TGTGCCAGTAGTAGGTTTGGGGGGGAGAACAATCAGCCCCAGCATTTT; cdr3_aa: CASSRFGGENNQPQHF
j_call: TRBJ1-5; d_call: TRBD1; v_call: TRBV27; clone_size: .; cdr3_nt: TGTGCCAGCAGGAGGAGGACAGGGGGCCAGGGGAGCAATCAGCCCCAGCATTTT; cdr3_aa: CASRRRTGGQGSNQPQHF
j_call: TRBJ1-2; d_call: .; v_call: TRBV30; clone_size: .; cdr3_nt: TGTGCCTCCGCACCCTGGGGACGTAAGGATGGCTACACCTTC; cdr3_aa: CASAPWGRKDGYTF
j_call: TRBJ2-7; d_call: TRBD2; v_call: TRBV29-1; clone_size: .; cdr3_nt: TGCAGCGTATCCGGGACTAGCAACGAGCAGTACTTC; cdr3_aa: CSVSGTSNEQYF
j_call: TRBJ1-1; d_call: TRBD1; v_call: TRBV6-1; clone_size: .; cdr3_nt: TGTGCCAGCAGTAAAGGACAGGGAGGGAACACTGAAGCTTTCTTT; cdr3_aa: CASSKGQGGNTEAFF
j_call: TRBJ2-2; d_call: TRBD1; v_call: TRBV7-6; clone_size: few; cdr3_nt: TGTGCCAGCAGCTTAGTACCCAGGGGGAAAACCGGGGAGCTGTTTTTT; cdr3_aa: CASSLVPRGKTGELFF
j_call: TRBJ1-1; d_call: .; v_call: TRBV2; clone_size: .; cdr3_nt: TGTGCCAGCAGTTTGAGGAGGGATTTGAACACTGAAGCTTTCTTT; cdr3_aa: CASSLRRDLNTEAFF
j_call: TRBJ1-2; d_call: .; v_call: TRBV29-1; clone_size: .; cdr3_nt: TGCAGCGTTGCTACGGTCGCACCCGGGGTTGGCTACACCTTC; cdr3_aa: CSVATVAPGVGYTF
j_call: TRBJ1-1; d_call: .; v_call: TRBV7-9; clone_size: .; cdr3_nt: TGTGCCAGCAGCCCCCACCGGGACTCCCTATCGGGCACTGAAGCTTTCTTT; cdr3_aa: CASSPHRDSLSGTEAFF
j_call: TRBJ2-7; d_call: .; v_call: TRBV11-2; clone_size: few; cdr3_nt: TGTGCCAGCAGCTTAATTCCTGGGAGCTCCTACGAGCAGTACTTC; cdr3_aa: CASSLIPGSSYEQYF
j_call: TRBJ1-6; d_call: .; v_call: TRBV2; clone_size: .; cdr3_nt: TGTGCCAGCAGAACACAGGTCCCTAATTCACCCCTCCACTTT; cdr3_aa: CASRTQVPNSPLHF
j_call: TRBJ2-1; d_call: .; v_call: TRBV27; clone_size: .; cdr3_nt: TGTGCCAGCAGCAGGTTGAGGACCCTCTACAATGAGCAGTTCTTC; cdr3_aa: CASSRLRTLYNEQFF
j_call: TRBJ2-7; d_call: .; v_call: TRBV5-1; clone_size: .; cdr3_nt: TGCGCCAGCAGCTTGGTGGAGACAGGAACCTACGAGCAGTACTTC; cdr3_aa: CASSLVETGTYEQYF
j_call: TRBJ2-6; d_call: .; v_call: TRBV11-2; clone_size: .; cdr3_nt: TGTGCCAGCATAGGGAAAATCTCTGGGGCCAACGTCCTGACTTTC; cdr3_aa: CASIGKISGANVLTF
j_call: TRBJ1-2; d_call: .; v_call: TRBV28; clone_size: .; cdr3_nt: TGTGCCAGCAGCCCGGGGCTACGGGGCTACACCTTC; cdr3_aa: CASSPGLRGYTF
j_call: TRBJ2-1; d_call: TRBD2; v_call: TRBV18; clone_size: .; cdr3_nt: TGTGCCAGCTCACCAGGACTAGCGGGGAACTACAATGAGCAGTTCTTC; cdr3_aa: CASSPGLAGNYNEQFF
j_call: TRBJ2-1; d_call: .; v_call: TRBV5-1; clone_size: few; cdr3_nt: TGCGCCAGCAGCCCCGACAGCGCCCTTTACAATGAGCAGTTCTTC; cdr3_aa: CASSPDSALYNEQFF
j_call: TRBJ2-6; d_call: .; v_call: TRBV27; clone_size: .; cdr3_nt: TGTGCCAGCACCAACCCCACCCGGGGCCGGGGGGCCAACGTCCTGACTTTC; cdr3_aa: CASTNPTRGRGANVLTF
j_call: TRBJ2-5; d_call: TRBD1; v_call: TRBV6-5; clone_size: few; cdr3_nt: TGTGCCAGCAGTTACCAACCGGGACAGCAAGAGACCCAGTACTTC; cdr3_aa: CASSYQPGQQETQYF
j_call: TRBJ1-5; d_call: TRBD1; v_call: TRBV6-1; clone_size: few; cdr3_nt: TGTGCCAGCAGTGAAATAGTTGGACAGGGAAATCAGCCCCAGCATTTT; cdr3_aa: CASSEIVGQGNQPQHF
j_call: TRBJ2-1; d_call: .; v_call: TRBV27; clone_size: .; cdr3_nt: TGTGCCAGCAGTTTATCGTCTAGATATGGTGAGCAGTTCTTC; cdr3_aa: CASSLSSRYGEQFF
j_call: TRBJ2-5; d_call: TRBD1; v_call: TRBV2; clone_size: .; cdr3_nt: TGTGCCAGCAGCCTACAGGGGACGCGCGAGACCCAGTACTTC; cdr3_aa: CASSLQGTRETQYF